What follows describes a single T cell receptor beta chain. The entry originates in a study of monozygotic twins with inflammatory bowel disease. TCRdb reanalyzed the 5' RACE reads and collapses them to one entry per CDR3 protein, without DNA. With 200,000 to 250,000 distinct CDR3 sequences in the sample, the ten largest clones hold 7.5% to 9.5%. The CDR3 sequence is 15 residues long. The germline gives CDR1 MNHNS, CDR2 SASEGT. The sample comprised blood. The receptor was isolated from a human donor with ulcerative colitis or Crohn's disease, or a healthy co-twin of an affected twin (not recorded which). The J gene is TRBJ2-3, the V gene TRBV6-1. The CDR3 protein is CASSVERYLTDTQYF.